Below, 2 T cell receptor beta chains from the same sample are listed, as sequenced in a study of identical twins. MiXCR, applied by TCRdb to the 5' RACE reads, yields one record per CDR3 protein. Among hundreds of thousands of distinct CDR3 sequences listed, 6% to 6.5% were seen once. The sample taken for sequencing was naive T cells sorted from blood. These receptors were collected from a man aged 18-30 years in good health.

This clonotype was detected only a few times. This rearrangement joins TRBV4-3 to TRBJ2-2, with 12 bases fitting TRBD2. Germline CDR1 LGHNA, CDR2 YSLEER. This CDR3 is built from 19 residues. J gave up 0 bases and V 0 bases, and 5 bases lay outside the gene matches. The CDR3 DNA reads TGCGCCAGCAGCCAAGAGCCCGCTAGCGGGAGGGCGAACACCGGGGAGCTGTTTTTT. Its protein is CASSQEPASGRANTGELFF.

This clonotype was seen repeatedly, ten times or more. V usage is TRBV4-3 and J usage is TRBJ2-1; 9 bases align to TRBD2. CDR1 and CDR2 (germline): LGHNA, YSLEER. Trimming cost V 0 bases and J 5 bases; bases outside gene matches: 11. The CDR3 sequence is 18 residues long. CDR3 loop: CASSQDLAGTSYDNEQFF. The DNA for the CDR3 is TGCGCCAGCAGCCAAGATCTAGCGGGAACTTCCTACGACAATGAGCAGTTCTTC.